A selection of T cell receptor beta chains follows, all from one sample in a study of healthy donors' naive CD4 and CD8 T cells. TCRdb recomputed calls from the reads with MiXCR, one row per CDR3 protein. The repertoire holds 200,000 or so distinct CDR3 sequences, 65% to 75% seen once, with around 2% in the top ten. The sample comprised naive CD4+ and CD8+ T cells sorted from blood, pooled from several donors. The receptors shown here come from a pool of human donors in good health; the sample pools cells from several healthy donors. The CDR3 runs from the conserved cysteine through the conserved F or W. A D gene is named only where the DNA matches it firmly. The listing skips clone size in some rows; elsewhere it reads once, few, many or a size class.

CDR3 length,D gene,clone size,V gene,J gene,CDR3 DNA,CDR3 protein
14,TRBD1,.,TRBV20-1,TRBJ1-3,TGCAGTGCTAGCGGACAGGGATCCGGAAACACCATATATTTT,CSASGQGSGNTIYF
14,.,few,TRBV6-5,TRBJ1-1,TGTGCCAGCAGTTACGGGCCCGACGGTCCTGAAGCTTTCTTT,CASSYGPDGPEAFF
17,TRBD2,once,TRBV5-4,TRBJ2-1,TGTGCCAGCAGCTCGGGGGCGGCGGGAGGGGTTTACAATGAGCAGTTCTTC,CASSSGAAGGVYNEQFF
15,.,.,TRBV27,TRBJ2-3,TGTGCCAGCAGTCTCTCTGACTCATTCACAGATACGCAGTATTTT,CASSLSDSFTDTQYF
14,TRBD1,few,TRBV27,TRBJ2-1,TGTGCCAGCAGTTGGGGACAGGAGTACAATGAGCAGTTCTTC,CASSWGQEYNEQFF
14,.,.,TRBV20-1,TRBJ1-1,TGCAGTGCTAGAGATCTGGGGCAGAACACTGAAGCTTTCTTT,CSARDLGQNTEAFF
15,TRBD2,.,TRBV20-1,TRBJ2-3,TGCAGCGCTAGACTTCCTAGCGGGAGAGGTGATACGCAGTATTTT,CSARLPSGRGDTQYF
13,.,.,TRBV30,TRBJ2-7,TGTGCCTGGAGTGTAGACATACCCTACGAGCAGTACTTC,CAWSVDIPYEQYF
16,.,.,TRBV4-1,TRBJ2-7,TGCGCCAGCAGTCTATACCCGGACGGACCCAACTACGAGCAGTACTTC,CASSLYPDGPNYEQYF
12,TRBD1,.,TRBV19,TRBJ2-7,TGTGCCAGTAGTATGACAGGGGACGAGCAGTACTTC,CASSMTGDEQYF
14,TRBD1,.,TRBV20-1,TRBJ1-5,TGCAGTGCAGCAGGGGGAAATAGCAATCAGCCCCAGCATTTT,CSAAGGNSNQPQHF
15,.,.,TRBV5-1,TRBJ2-7,TGCGCCAGCAGCTTGAGCGCTAGCAGAACCTACGAGCAGTACTTC,CASSLSASRTYEQYF
13,.,.,TRBV29-1,TRBJ2-7,TGCAGCGTTGTGCCGGAGGGGGTCTACGAGCAGTACTTC,CSVVPEGVYEQYF
15,TRBD2,.,TRBV27,TRBJ2-3,TGTGCCAGCAGTTTATCTAGCGGGGGGACAGATACGCAGTATTTT,CASSLSSGGTDTQYF
15,.,few,TRBV29-1,TRBJ1-3,TGCAGCGCCCAGACAGGCGGGATCTCTGGAAACACCATATATTTT,CSAQTGGISGNTIYF
16,.,.,TRBV19,TRBJ2-1,TGTGCCAGTAGAGAAAATCCGGTCAGTCAGTACAATGAGCAGTTCTTC,CASRENPVSQYNEQFF
15,.,.,TRBV5-6,TRBJ1-5,TGTGCCAGCAGCGGAGGGAGAGGTGGCAATCAGCCCCAGCATTTT,CASSGGRGGNQPQHF
13,.,.,TRBV5-5,TRBJ1-1,TGTGCCAGCAGCTCGGACGCTGACACTGAAGCTTTCTTT,CASSSDADTEAFF
15,TRBD1,.,TRBV5-1,TRBJ2-5,TGCGCCAGCAGCTTGGACAGGGGCCACCGGGAGACCCAGTACTTC,CASSLDRGHRETQYF
13,.,.,TRBV11-2,TRBJ2-1,TGTGCCAGCAGCTTAGATCTGAGGTATGAGCAGTTCTTC,CASSLDLRYEQFF
15,TRBD1,.,TRBV20-1,TRBJ2-7,TGCAGTGCTTCCCGGGGACAGGGATCTTTGGTCGAGCAGTACTTC,CSASRGQGSLVEQYF
12,.,.,TRBV29-1,TRBJ2-7,TGCAGCGCCAGAGCGGGTCGGTACGAGCAGTACTTC,CSARAGRYEQYF
15,.,once,TRBV4-1,TRBJ1-5,TGCGCCAGCAGCCAAGAGTGGAAGTACAATCAGCCCCAGCATTTT,CASSQEWKYNQPQHF
13,.,.,TRBV29-1,TRBJ2-5,TGCAGCGCCATGGGGGGCAGCCAAGAGACCCAGTACTTC,CSAMGGSQETQYF
14,.,.,TRBV19,TRBJ1-1,TGTGCCAGTAGTGGGGTAGAGGGGAACACTGAAGCTTTCTTT,CASSGVEGNTEAFF
15,.,.,TRBV29-1,TRBJ2-6,TGCATTTCCGGGACCTCCCTCTCTGGGGCCAACGTCCTGACTTTC,CISGTSLSGANVLTF
16,TRBD1,.,TRBV6-1,TRBJ2-1,TGTGCCAGCAGTGCGAACCGGGACAGCCGAGACAATGAGCAGTTCTTC,CASSANRDSRDNEQFF
15,.,few,TRBV6-5,TRBJ1-3,TGTGCCAGCAGTTACGGCGTGTCCTCTGGAAACACCATATATTTT,CASSYGVSSGNTIYF
14,TRBD2,.,TRBV30,TRBJ2-3,TGTGCCTGGACTAGCGGGACGACCACAGATACGCAGTATTTT,CAWTSGTTTDTQYF
15,.,.,TRBV24-1,TRBJ1-2,TGTGCCAGCAGTTTATTAAGGGCGGGGGCTGGAGGCTACACCTTC,CASSLLRAGAGGYTF
15,TRBD2,few,TRBV5-4,TRBJ2-7,TGTGCCAGCAGCTTTTATAGCGGGAGGGCCTACGAGCAGTACTTC,CASSFYSGRAYEQYF
14,TRBD2,.,TRBV20-1,TRBJ2-3,TGCAGTTATAAAGGGGCGGGAGATGGAGATACGCAGTATTTT,CSYKGAGDGDTQYF
15,.,.,TRBV19,TRBJ2-5,TGTGCCAGTAGTAGTTCCAGGGAGTACCAAGAGACCCAGTACTTC,CASSSSREYQETQYF
15,.,.,TRBV6-6,TRBJ2-7,TGTGCCAGCAGTTACACGGACCGAAGCTCCTACGAGCAGTACTTC,CASSYTDRSSYEQYF
14,.,.,TRBV2,TRBJ1-1,TGTGCCAGCAAAGGAGAGACGGTGAACACTGAAGCTTTCTTT,CASKGETVNTEAFF
13,.,.,TRBV27,TRBJ1-1,TGTGCCAGCAGTTTGCGGGAATCCACTGAAGCTTTCTTT,CASSLRESTEAFF
13,.,once,TRBV12-5,TRBJ1-1,TGTGCTAGTGGTTTGGGGGGAGGTACTGAAGCTTTCTTT,CASGLGGGTEAFF
15,TRBD2,.,TRBV6-5,TRBJ2-1,TGTGCCAGCAGCCAGTTAGCGGGGACCTACAATGAGCAGTTCTTC,CASSQLAGTYNEQFF
15,TRBD1,.,TRBV27,TRBJ2-1,TGTGCCAGCAGTTCACGACAGGGAAGGTACAATGAGCAGTTCTTC,CASSSRQGRYNEQFF
15,.,few,TRBV6-2/TRBV6-3,TRBJ2-1,TGTGCCAGCAGTTACTCGGGCGGCTCCTACAATGAGCAGTTCTTC,CASSYSGGSYNEQFF
14,.,.,TRBV7-8,TRBJ1-6,TGTGCCAGCAGCCCAGGGGTTGGCAATTCACCCCTCCACTTT,CASSPGVGNSPLHF
17,.,.,TRBV29-1,TRBJ2-1,TGCAGCGTTGGACACTACCCCGGGGCAAAATCACTTAATGAGCAGTTCTTC,CSVGHYPGAKSLNEQFF
13,.,.,TRBV10-3,TRBJ2-7,TGTGCCATCAGTGAGGGAGGGATTTACGAGCAGTACTTC,CAISEGGIYEQYF
13,.,.,TRBV6-5,TRBJ1-1,TGTGCCAGCAGTGGGACGGGTTTCACTGAAGCTTTCTTT,CASSGTGFTEAFF
14,TRBD1,few,TRBV30,TRBJ1-2,TGTGCCTGGACTATTCGACAGGGGGCGTCTGGCTACACCTTC,CAWTIRQGASGYTF
13,.,.,TRBV27,TRBJ1-1,TGTGCCAGCAGTCGAAAACAGAACACTGAAGCTTTCTTT,CASSRKQNTEAFF
13,.,.,TRBV6-5,TRBJ1-1,TGTGCCAGCAGCTTTACAGGGAACACTGAAGCTTTCTTT,CASSFTGNTEAFF